The T cell receptor (beta chain) described here comes from a study of blood T cell repertoires in COVID-19 (dated by TCRdb to the early 2020s). Notes on the research overall: Collaborator samples came from the United States, Italy and Spain and covered acute and convalescent phases of COVID-19. Deeply sampled blood TCRbeta repertoires from subjects exposed to, actively infected with, or recovered from COVID-19 were included in the dataset. Where HLA class I and class II types were available, the types were taken from metadata supplied by the sample provider, not from assay-based typing. The repertoires were made available in a free public database intended to serve as a resource for research on the immune response to SARS-CoV-2. Samples came from the ongoing ImmuneRACE study (first 160 participants) plus 1,254 subjects from 6 global collaborators. The prospective study material was composed of cDNA or gDNA derived from T cells, B-cell-depleted T cells, or PBMCs. Sample metadata almost always included a de-identified subject ID, COVID-19 status, age in years and sex. What the authors observed across the whole study: The amount of clinical and demographic metadata varied by source and participant and was provided uncurated.

Whole blood was collected in K2EDTA tubes by collaborating institutions according to the institutions' own protocols. Collaborator samples were shipped for TCRbeta analysis as frozen whole blood, isolated PBMCs, or DNA extracted from either sample type. The V end loses 3 bases and the J end loses 7 bases, and a stretch of 16 bases separates them. CDR1 and CDR2 (LNHDA, SQIVND) derive from the germline V gene (reference sequence). The CDR3 runs 15 amino acids, cysteine and phenylalanine included. The entry retains the CDR3 DNA only, 45 bases that are in frame from base 1. The immunoSEQ Assay, a bias-controlled multiplex PCR, was used to amplify TCRbeta CDR3 regions from genomic DNA. The authors' analysis ran thus. Nucleated cell counts per sample were estimated from amplification of reference gene primers within the assay. Sequence reads were collapsed and filtered to measure the absolute abundance of every unique TCRbeta CDR3 rearrangement. For each sample, productive Simpson clonality was calculated as the square root of Simpson's diversity index over productive rearrangements. The table comes from immuneACCESS by way of TCRdb, which keeps in-frame sequences with V and J called. Part of the clones is missing from these tables; in studies checked, under half for an unresolved V gene and the rest for unknown reasons. V and J calls and clone size follow that table, whereas D and trimming were derived from the DNA. The sample has approximately 240,000 clones on record, around four fifths of them singletons. The ten largest clones take up 5% to 8% of the sample.

Of note for this clone: No antigen is known for it. No much larger clone is present one base from it, and per-base qualities are unavailable.

The receptor's source is an older woman with active or convalescent COVID-19. The sample comprised peripheral blood. Here the chain combines TRBV19 and TRBJ2-1; the best D guess is TRBD2, with 6 bases matching. Read as DNA, the sequence is TGTGCCAGTAGTATGGGGGGACTGAGCTGGAATGAGCAGTTCTTC. Its protein is CASSMGGLSWNEQFF.